This T cell receptor (beta chain) was recovered during a study of cytomegalovirus exposure and HLA in healthy donors. Across the study: Membership in the Caucasian-associated ancestry cluster was found for 81% of almost 400 genotyped donors. General observations from the study: The authors considered a cluster of highly shared sequence variants likely to be a sequencing artifact. Accounts indicate the classifier identified cytomegalovirus status with strong specificity and sensitivity.

From germline, CDR1 is KGHSH and CDR2 LQKENI. Trimming removed 6 bases from V and 6 bases from J; junction bases left unmatched: 6. The CDR3 runs 14 residues. Concerning this clone itself: The antigen remains undetermined.

Both 60 Vbeta primers and 13 Jbeta primers went into the PCR. Libraries were prepared by immunoSEQ multiplex PCR; TCRdb keeps only in-frame clonotypes and omits some of them. Seen here are 91,000 or so clones, about 80% observed once, and the top ten hold more than 5%. This receptor was taken from a man younger than 45 in good health and CMV-seropositive. The sample was PBMCs. This rearrangement joins TRBV18 to TRBJ2-1; 9 positions agree with TRBD2. The CDR3 bases are TGTGCCAGCTCCTTGGGACTAGCCCCCAATGAGCAGTTCTTC. Translation: CASSLGLAPNEQFF.